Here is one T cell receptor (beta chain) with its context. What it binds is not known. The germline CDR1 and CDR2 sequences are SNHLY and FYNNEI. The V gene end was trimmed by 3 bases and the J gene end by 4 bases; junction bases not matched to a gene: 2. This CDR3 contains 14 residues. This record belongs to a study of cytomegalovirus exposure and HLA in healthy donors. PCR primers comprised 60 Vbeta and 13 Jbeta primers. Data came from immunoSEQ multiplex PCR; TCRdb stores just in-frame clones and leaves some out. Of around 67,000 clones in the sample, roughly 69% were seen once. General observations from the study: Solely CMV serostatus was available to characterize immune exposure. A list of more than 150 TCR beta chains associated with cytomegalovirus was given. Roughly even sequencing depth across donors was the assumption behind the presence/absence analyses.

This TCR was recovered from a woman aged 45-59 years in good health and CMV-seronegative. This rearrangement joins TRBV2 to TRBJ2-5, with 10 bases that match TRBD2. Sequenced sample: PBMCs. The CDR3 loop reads CASSEASGRETQYF. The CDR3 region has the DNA TGTGCCAGCAGTGAGGCTAGCGGGAGAGAGACCCAGTACTTC.